This is a list of T cell receptor beta chains from one sample in a study of blood T cell repertoires in COVID-19. The table came from immunoSEQ multiplex PCR; TCRdb's copy has only in-frame clones and leaves some out. Of roughly 190,000 clones listed, more than 75% are singletons. Sequenced: peripheral blood. These receptors all come from a man aged 40-49 years with active or convalescent COVID-19. Each CDR3 is given with its conserved first and last residue. The order of the fields is clone size, V gene, J gene, D gene, CDR3 protein, CDR3 DNA. A D gene is named only where the DNA matches it firmly. The listing skips clone size in some rows; elsewhere it reads once, few, many or a size class.

size: .; V: TRBV6-5; J: TRBJ2-5; D: .; CDR3: CASSYTGETQYF; DNA: TGTGCCAGCAGTTACACAGGGGAGACCCAGTACTTC
size: .; V: TRBV28; J: TRBJ1-3; D: TRBD1; CDR3: CASSTAGQGVGNTIYF; DNA: TGTGCCAGCAGTACGGCGGGACAGGGTGTCGGAAACACCATATATTTT
size: .; V: TRBV5-6; J: TRBJ2-7; D: TRBD1; CDR3: CASSRTGGIMEQYF; DNA: TGTGCCAGCAGCCGGACAGGGGGGATCATGGAGCAGTACTTC
size: .; V: TRBV28; J: TRBJ2-1; D: TRBD1; CDR3: CASSSTEGDRGLNEQFF; DNA: TGTGCCAGCAGTTCCACCGAGGGAGACAGGGGGCTCAATGAGCAGTTCTTC
size: .; V: TRBV18; J: TRBJ1-2; D: .; CDR3: CASSPGQYHGYTF; DNA: TGTGCCAGCTCACCAGGACAGTACCATGGCTACACCTTC
size: .; V: TRBV9; J: TRBJ2-3; D: TRBD2; CDR3: CASSVELAGRTDTQYF; DNA: TGTGCCAGCAGCGTAGAGTTAGCGGGGCGCACAGATACGCAGTATTTT
size: once; V: TRBV6-5; J: TRBJ2-7; D: TRBD1; CDR3: CASSPGQANYEQYF; DNA: TGTGCCAGCAGTCCGGGACAGGCAAACTACGAGCAGTACTTC
size: .; V: TRBV27; J: TRBJ2-1; D: TRBD1; CDR3: CASRQGNEQFF; DNA: TGTGCCAGCCGACAGGGTAATGAGCAGTTCTTC
size: .; V: TRBV12-3/TRBV12-4; J: TRBJ2-7; D: TRBD1; CDR3: CASRRTGGHEQYF; DNA: TGTGCCAGCAGGAGGACAGGGGGCCACGAGCAGTACTTC
size: .; V: TRBV5-1; J: TRBJ1-4; D: TRBD1; CDR3: CASSPDGPGQTNEKLFF; DNA: TGCGCCAGCAGCCCAGACGGCCCGGGACAGACTAATGAAAAACTGTTTTTT
size: .; V: TRBV7-2; J: TRBJ2-4; D: TRBD1; CDR3: CASSFDRGISNIQYF; DNA: TGTGCCAGCAGTTTCGACAGGGGGATCTCAAACATTCAGTACTTC
size: .; V: TRBV9; J: TRBJ2-1; D: .; CDR3: CASSVTPKDLYEQFF; DNA: TGTGCCAGCAGCGTGACCCCAAAAGACTTGTATGAGCAGTTCTTC
size: .; V: TRBV12-3/TRBV12-4; J: TRBJ2-5; D: .; CDR3: CASKTGNQETQYF; DNA: TGTGCCAGTAAGACAGGAAACCAAGAGACCCAGTACTTC
size: .; V: TRBV19; J: TRBJ1-2; D: .; CDR3: CASKNREGVENYGYTF; DNA: TGTGCCAGTAAAAACAGGGAAGGGGTAGAGAACTATGGCTACACCTTC
size: .; V: TRBV6-5; J: TRBJ2-7; D: .; CDR3: CASGRPAGEQYF; DNA: TGTGCCAGCGGCCGGCCGGCGGGCGAGCAGTACTTC
size: .; V: TRBV29-1; J: TRBJ1-1; D: TRBD1; CDR3: CSAVQGATEAFF; DNA: TGCAGCGCCGTACAGGGGGCAACTGAAGCTTTCTTT
size: once; V: TRBV2; J: TRBJ1-5; D: TRBD1; CDR3: CASTDRAHSNQPQHF; DNA: TGTGCCAGCACCGACAGGGCTCATAGCAATCAGCCCCAGCATTTT
size: .; V: TRBV30; J: TRBJ2-7; D: TRBD1; CDR3: CAWSLFFADRYDEQYF; DNA: TGTGCCTGGAGTCTGTTTTTTGCGGACAGGTACGACGAGCAGTACTTC
size: .; V: TRBV23-1; J: TRBJ2-3; D: TRBD1; CDR3: CASSQPARDRPTDTQYF; DNA: TGCGCCAGCAGTCAACCGGCCAGGGACAGGCCCACAGATACGCAGTATTTT
size: .; V: TRBV27; J: TRBJ1-2; D: .; CDR3: CASNTPGGLNYGYTF; DNA: TGTGCCAGCAATACCCCGGGGGGATTGAACTATGGCTACACCTTC
size: .; V: TRBV7-8; J: TRBJ1-3; D: TRBD1; CDR3: CASSFKQGASGNTIYF; DNA: TGTGCCAGCAGCTTCAAACAGGGGGCTTCGGGAAACACCATATATTTT
size: .; V: TRBV6-1; J: TRBJ1-6; D: TRBD1; CDR3: CASSEDRGFQNSPLHF; DNA: TGTGCCAGCAGTGAGGACAGGGGGTTCCAAAATTCACCCCTCCACTTT
size: .; V: TRBV28; J: TRBJ1-5; D: .; CDR3: CASSLWTAGNNQPQHF; DNA: TGTGCCAGCAGTTTATGGACAGCGGGAAACAATCAGCCCCAGCATTTT
size: .; V: TRBV5-1; J: TRBJ1-1; D: .; CDR3: CASSPRGDTEAFF; DNA: TGCGCCAGCAGCCCTCGGGGGGACACTGAAGCTTTCTTT
size: .; V: TRBV7-9; J: TRBJ1-1; D: .; CDR3: CASSLQGGDYTEAFF; DNA: TGTGCCAGCAGCCTACAAGGAGGGGACTACACTGAAGCTTTCTTT
size: .; V: TRBV7-3; J: TRBJ1-1; D: .; CDR3: CASSTNRNTEAFF; DNA: TGTGCCAGCAGCACGAACAGGAACACTGAAGCTTTCTTT
size: once; V: TRBV4-1; J: TRBJ2-5; D: TRBD2; CDR3: CASSQGLAGNQETQYF; DNA: TGCGCCAGCAGCCAAGGACTAGCGGGGAACCAAGAGACCCAGTACTTC
size: .; V: TRBV19; J: TRBJ1-1; D: TRBD1; CDR3: CASSIGDRRWRGTEAFF; DNA: TGTGCCAGTAGTATTGGGGACAGGCGCTGGAGAGGCACTGAAGCTTTCTTT
size: .; V: TRBV12-3/TRBV12-4; J: TRBJ1-2; D: .; CDR3: CASGPGAYGYTF; DNA: TGTGCCAGCGGCCCAGGGGCCTATGGCTACACCTTC
size: few; V: TRBV21-1; J: TRBJ1-1; D: .; CDR3: CASSKAGRKMNTEAFF; DNA: TGTGCCAGCAGCAAAGCGGGGAGAAAAATGAACACTGAAGCTTTCTTT
size: .; V: TRBV5-6; J: TRBJ2-7; D: .; CDR3: CASSLAGSYEQYF; DNA: TGTGCCAGCAGCTTGGCCGGTTCCTACGAGCAGTACTTC
size: .; V: TRBV15; J: TRBJ2-7; D: .; CDR3: CATSSATPTRNEQYF; DNA: TGTGCCACCAGCAGCGCGACTCCGACGCGCAACGAGCAGTACTTC
size: .; V: TRBV27; J: TRBJ1-5; D: TRBD1; CDR3: CASSPRDRVGVRGNQPQHF; DNA: TGTGCCAGCAGTCCCCGGGACAGGGTCGGGGTGCGGGGAAATCAGCCCCAGCATTTT
size: .; V: TRBV11-1; J: TRBJ2-1; D: .; CDR3: CASSLLPSGNEQFF; DNA: TGTGCCAGCAGCTTACTCCCAAGCGGGAATGAGCAGTTCTTC
size: .; V: TRBV24-1; J: TRBJ2-6; D: .; CDR3: CATSDPRSGANVLTF; DNA: TGTGCCACCAGTGATCCCCGCTCTGGGGCCAACGTCCTGACTTTC
size: .; V: TRBV13; J: TRBJ2-2; D: TRBD2; CDR3: CASSSWGDTSGENTGELFF; DNA: TGTGCCAGCAGCTCATGGGGAGACACTAGCGGGGAGAACACCGGGGAGCTGTTTTTT
size: .; V: TRBV6-5; J: TRBJ2-7; D: TRBD1; CDR3: CASRGTGGRYEQYF; DNA: TGTGCCAGTAGAGGGACAGGGGGTAGGTACGAGCAGTACTTC
size: many; V: TRBV7-2; J: TRBJ1-5; D: .; CDR3: CASSEAGGNQPQHF; DNA: TGTGCCAGCAGCGAGGCCGGGGGCAATCAGCCCCAGCATTTT
size: few; V: TRBV10-3; J: TRBJ1-5; D: TRBD1; CDR3: CAIRSGQGEPQHF; DNA: TGTGCCATCAGATCGGGACAGGGGGAACCCCAGCATTTT
size: .; V: TRBV19; J: TRBJ2-1; D: TRBD2; CDR3: CASSIFPAGAPHEQFF; DNA: TGTGCCAGTAGTATTTTCCCAGCGGGGGCCCCCCATGAGCAGTTCTTC
size: .; V: TRBV7-2; J: TRBJ2-2; D: .; CDR3: CASSLARGTGELFF; DNA: TGTGCCAGCAGCTTAGCGCGAGGTACCGGGGAGCTGTTTTTT
size: .; V: TRBV5-6; J: TRBJ2-3; D: .; CDR3: CASSLEVRAPDTQYF; DNA: TGTGCCAGCAGCTTGGAGGTCAGGGCCCCAGATACGCAGTATTTT
size: .; V: TRBV9; J: TRBJ1-1; D: .; CDR3: CASSATGDFYTEAFF; DNA: TGTGCCAGCAGCGCCACGGGGGACTTCTACACTGAAGCTTTCTTT
size: .; V: TRBV27; J: TRBJ2-7; D: .; CDR3: CASSYRDTSYEQYF; DNA: TGTGCCAGCAGTTACCGGGACACGTCGTACGAGCAGTACTTC
size: few; V: TRBV19; J: TRBJ2-2; D: TRBD1; CDR3: CASSGTGGWTGELFF; DNA: TGTGCCAGTAGTGGGACAGGGGGTTGGACCGGGGAGCTGTTTTTT
size: .; V: TRBV3-1/TRBV3-2; J: TRBJ1-1; D: TRBD1; CDR3: CASSRQGLGQNTEAFF; DNA: TGTGCCAGCAGCCGACAGGGGCTAGGTCAGAACACTGAAGCTTTCTTT
size: .; V: TRBV24-1; J: TRBJ1-5; D: .; CDR3: CATSDGSGPQQPQHF; DNA: TGTGCCACCAGTGACGGAAGCGGGCCTCAACAGCCCCAGCATTTT
size: .; V: TRBV7-2; J: TRBJ2-3; D: TRBD1; CDR3: CASSSKKGQNTDTQYF; DNA: TGTGCCAGCAGTTCCAAGAAGGGACAGAACACAGATACGCAGTATTTT
size: .; V: TRBV4-1; J: TRBJ2-3; D: .; CDR3: CASSQDPSTDTQYF; DNA: TGCGCCAGCAGCCAAGATCCAAGCACAGATACGCAGTATTTT
size: .; V: TRBV28; J: TRBJ1-1; D: TRBD1; CDR3: CASSGQAYTEAFF; DNA: TGTGCCAGCAGCGGACAGGCGTACACTGAAGCTTTCTTT